Below are 19 T cell receptor beta chains sequenced from a single sample in a study of a mutant IDH1 vaccine in newly diagnosed glioma. Time point specified: baseline, week 1 (first vaccination visit). Regarding treatment: pre-vaccination baseline after standard-of-care therapy. Using immunoSEQ multiplex PCR, the repertoire was profiled, and TCRdb retains in-frame clones only, with some absent. Of about 24,000 clones listed, 91% are singletons. Sample: PBMCs, taken from a glioma patient treated with radiotherapy, temozolomide or both. These receptor sequences come from a man in his thirties or forties with glioma.

The chain recombines TRBV7-9 with TRBJ2-3; D not resolved. The germline CDR1 and CDR2 sequences are SEHNR and FQNEAQ (reference sequence). V was shortened by 8 bases and J by 0 bases, with 12 bases between the two germline ends. The CDR3 totals 14 residues. CDR3 in DNA: TGTGCCAGCGGCCGAGGCGTAAGCACAGATACGCAGTATTTT. It translates to CASGRGVSTDTQYF.

The chain is built from TRBV10-3 and TRBJ1-4; a possible D gene is TRBD1 (5 bases). Trimming pared 7 bases from V and 4 bases from J, leaving 10 bases between. The CDR3 is made up of 13 amino acids. Germline loops: CDR1 ENHRY, CDR2 SYGVKD. CDR3 nucleotide sequence: TGTGCCATCACTGGGGGAATTAATGAAAAACTGTTTTTT. This codes for CAITGGINEKLFF.

The chain combines TRBV6-5 with TRBJ1-2; D unresolved. Germline lookup yields CDR1 MNHEY and CDR2 SVGAGI. This CDR3 region has 14 residues. The V and J ends lost 2 bases and 0 bases respectively, with 7 bases between them. CDR3 nucleotides: TGTGCCAGCAGTTACAGGGTAGCTAACTATGGCTACACCTTC. It specifies CASSYRVANYGYTF.

The CDR3 bases are TGTGCCTGGGGGAGGTCGAGCAATCAGCCCCAGCATTTT. It codes for CAWGRSSNQPQHF. The chain carries TRBV30 and TRBJ1-5; D is undetermined. CDR3 size: 13 residues. Trimming removed 5 bases at V and 1 base at J, with 9 bases between. CDR1 is GTSNPN and CDR2 is SVGIG in the germline V gene (reference sequence).

This clone was detected once. The gene calls are TRBV11-2 and TRBJ1-2; 7 bases are shared with TRBD1. Germline CDR1 and CDR2: SGHAT and FQNNGV. Losses at the gene ends were 4 bases for V and 7 bases for J; bases not matched to a gene: 15. The CDR3 spans 16 residues. CDR3 coding DNA: TGTGCCAGCAGCTCGCGGCTCAGGACAGGAGTTGGTGGCTACACCTTC. Encoded protein: CASSSRLRTGVGGYTF.

V is TRBV5-4 and J is TRBJ2-5; 7 bases line up with TRBD1. CDR3 length: 13 amino acids. Germline V gene lookup returns CDR1 SGHNT and CDR2 YYREEE (reference sequence). Trimming at V came to 3 bases and at J to 2 bases, leaving 1 base not matched to a gene. The CDR3 DNA reads TGTGCCAGCAGCTGGACAGGTCAAGAGACCCAGTACTTC. Translation: CASSWTGQETQYF.

The rearrangement links TRBV9 to TRBJ1-4, with D unclear. This CDR3 has 16 residues. Trimming shortened V by 4 bases and J by 0 bases, and 13 bases separated the two germline ends. CDR1 and CDR2 from the germline V gene are SGDLS and YYNGEE. As DNA, the CDR3 is TGTGCCAGCAGCCGAGCGATCACAACAACTAATGAAAAACTGTTTTTT. Protein: CASSRAITTTNEKLFF.

V is TRBV13 and J is TRBJ2-2; 12 bases are shared with TRBD2. V dropped 4 bases and J dropped 3; count of bases not matched to a gene: 3. The CDR3 loop spans 16 amino acids. Germline CDR1 reads PRHDT; CDR2 reads FYEKMQ (reference sequence). In DNA, the CDR3 is TGTGCCAGCAGCTCAGGACTAGCGGGATACACCGGGGAGCTGTTTTTT. Its translation: CASSSGLAGYTGELFF.

This clone has just one count. The V call is TRBV28, the J call TRBJ1-1; D not resolved. This CDR3 has 14 residues. With 2 bases removed from V and 8 bases from J, the gap between germline ends came to 15 bases. CDR1 and CDR2 from the germline V gene are MDHEN and SYDVKM. The CDR3 nucleotides are TGTGCCAGCAGTTTAACGGGTGGGAAAGAAGAAGCTTTCTTT. Its protein is CASSLTGGKEEAFF. Combining the CDR3 with reference TRBV28 and TRBJ1-1 gives the whole variable domain DVKVTQSSRYLVKRTGEKVFLECVQDMDHENMFWYRQDPGLGLRLIYFSYDVKMKEKGDIPEGYSVSREKKERFSLILESASTNQTSMYLCASSLTGGKEEAFFGQGTRLTVV.

CDR3 coding DNA: TGTGCCAGCAGTTACTCTTCCGGGACGGCCTCCTACGAGCAGTACTTC. Its translation is CASSYSSGTASYEQYF. The J gene is TRBJ2-5, the V gene TRBV6-5; possibly TRBD1 or TRBD2 for D (5 bases each). The end of the DNA is better explained by TRBJ2-7, so the J call may be wrong. The germline CDR1 and CDR2 sequences are MNHEY and SVGAGI. This CDR3 spans 16 amino acids.

This clone was observed a few times. The chain joins TRBV29-1 to TRBJ2-5; maybe TRBD1 (5 bases). Germline CDR1 SQVTM, CDR2 ANQGSEA. Trimming shortened V by 2 bases and J by 4 bases, and 14 bases separated the two germline ends. CDR3 length: 14 amino acids. CDR3 nucleotides: TGCAGCGTTGAAACTCCCCCAAGGGGAGAGACCCAGTACTTC. Protein: CSVETPPRGETQYF.

The chain joins TRBV5-6 to TRBJ2-1; 7 positions agree with TRBD2. This CDR3 is 15 amino acids long. Germline V gene lookup returns CDR1 SGHDT and CDR2 YYEEEE. V shed 0 bases, J shed 7 bases, and the junction held 7 bases outside the gene matches. The chain's CDR3 is CASSLGEGNPNEQFF. CDR3 in DNA: TGTGCCAGCAGCTTGGGGGAGGGGAACCCAAATGAGCAGTTCTTC. Looking up the rest from reference TRBV5-6 and TRBJ2-1 gives the full variable domain: DAGVTQSPTHLIKTRGQQVTLRCSPKSGHDTVSWYQQALGQGPQFIFQYYEEEERQRGNFPDRFSGHQFPNYSSELNVNALLLGDSALYLCASSLGEGNPNEQFFGPGTRLTVL.

This clone has just one count. The chain uses TRBV25-1 and TRBJ2-3; D remains unclear. The CDR3 totals 14 residues. Trimming cost V 0 bases and J 6 bases, with 10 bases left between them. Germline lookup yields CDR1 MGHDK and CDR2 SYGVNS. The CDR3 here is CASSEYRQPDTQYF. Written as DNA, the CDR3 is TGTGCCAGCAGTGAATATCGCCAGCCGGATACGCAGTATTTT.

CDR3 in DNA: TGCGCCAGCAGCGGGCAGGGGAGCGAAAAACTGTTTTTT. Encoded protein: CASSGQGSEKLFF. V gene TRBV5-1 combines with J gene TRBJ1-4; D is possibly TRBD1 (6 bases). The germline V and J ends were trimmed by 4 bases and 8 bases, with 12 bases remaining between them. Germline CDR1 and CDR2: SGHRS and YFSETQ. The CDR3 extends over 13 amino acids.

This chain joins TRBV6-6 and TRBJ1-5, with a weak D call TRBD1 (6 bases). CDR3 length: 14 amino acids. Germline CDR1 MNHNY, CDR2 SVGAGI (reference sequence). V was trimmed by 7 bases and J by 1 base, leaving 11 bases between them. The CDR3 reads CASMPGQSNQPQHF. CDR3 coding DNA: TGTGCCAGCATGCCCGGACAGAGCAATCAGCCCCAGCATTTT.

This clone was observed a single time. The V call is TRBV5-4, the J call TRBJ1-2; D is undetermined. Germline V gene sequence: CDR1 SGHNT, CDR2 YYREEE (reference sequence). V was pared by 0 bases and J by 2 bases, with 8 bases between. CDR3 length: 14 amino acids. The DNA for the CDR3 is TGTGCCAGCAGCTTGGGAGCCGGAAACTATGGCTACACCTTC. Amino acids: CASSLGAGNYGYTF.

The J gene is TRBJ2-7, the V gene TRBV14; no definite D call. CDR1 is SGHDN, CDR2 FVKESK, per germline. The ends were cut back, 3 bases at V and 5 bases at J, with 14 bases in the middle. The CDR3 has 14 residues. For the CDR3, the DNA is TGTGCCAGCAGCCACAGACCTTCCGTCGACGAGCAGTACTTC. Translated: CASSHRPSVDEQYF.

This chain connects TRBV7-2 to TRBJ1-6; D unresolved. V gave up 5 bases and J gave up 5 bases, with 16 bases separating them. The CDR3 loop spans 16 amino acids. Germline CDR1 SGHTA, CDR2 FQGNSA. This CDR3 is CASSPRVVRNNSPLHF. In DNA, the CDR3 is TGTGCCAGCAGCCCCCGAGTAGTCCGGAATAATTCACCCCTCCACTTT.

The CDR3 is CASRLLVGTNEKLFF. The CDR3, as DNA: TGTGCCAGCAGACTGTTGGTTGGGACTAATGAAAAACTGTTTTTT. The V gene is TRBV6-1, the J gene TRBJ1-4; the D is unclear. Trimming took 6 bases from V and 2 from J, leaving 13 bases between them. This CDR3 spans 15 amino acids. In germline, CDR1 is MNHNS, CDR2 SASEGT.